A selection of T cell receptor beta chains follows, all from one sample in a study of control samples from healthy donors and cancer patients. Using immunoSEQ multiplex PCR, the repertoire was profiled, and TCRdb retains in-frame clones only, with some absent. The table has 120,000 or so clones, 80% to 90% seen once. Specimen: blood. The receptors stem from a man aged 35-49 years in good health. Both conserved end residues are trimmed from each CDR3. For some rows the clone size is stated as once, few or many, or as a class when expanded; others skip it.

v_call clone_size cdr3_aa
TRBV5-4 . ASSLGSGQGNEQY
TRBV5-8 . ASSRPANLFGRRHNEQF
TRBV19 once ASRPMGSGANVLT
TRBV30 . AWSVHRGDGYT
TRBV6-1 . ASSEGYISTDTQY
TRBV7-8 . ASSLAGGLGYT
TRBV7-2 . ASSLGGQFTGNTIY
TRBV7-9 . ASSPNSGTNEKLF
TRBV6-1 many ASSVYRSSGGNQPQH
TRBV6-4 few ASSEADNQPQH
TRBV11-1 . ASSIYRDWNTEAF
TRBV18 . ASSPQGGNTEAF
TRBV6-6 . ASKGQGSGNQPQH
TRBV19 . ASSMNPFPTGELF
TRBV7-9 . ASTLGRENTEAF
TRBV30 . AWPPYEQY
TRBV5-6 . ASSLGGFGYT
TRBV29-1 . SVAGQGDNGYT
TRBV25-1 . ASSEYTNYGYT
TRBV24-1 . ATSAAGHYSNQPQH
TRBV5-4 . ASSFGGALRNSPLH
TRBV9 . ASSKGTSGGRTDTQY
TRBV27 . ASSGDRTGWGTQY
TRBV11-3 few ASSLIPGGVETQY
TRBV7-3 . ASSLGQAGRETQY
TRBV24-1 . ATSEAGPMNTEAF
TRBV27 . ASSPDRGSSYNEQF
TRBV9 . ASGNRPGSSYEQY
TRBV10-2 . ASRDGTKNIQY
TRBV11-3 . ASSHRTGTGELF
TRBV7-2 . ASSVGTRNIQY
TRBV23-1 . ASSQIGTGTNYGYT
TRBV9 . ASSVSIDRDTGELF
TRBV10-2 few ATWHPVHRSNQPQH
TRBV3-1/TRBV3-2 . ASSQVIAGATEAF